This is a list of T cell receptor beta chains from one sample in a study of blood T cell repertoires in COVID-19. This table comes from immunoSEQ multiplex PCR, and its TCRdb copy is limited to in-frame clones, with some not included. The data contain 250,000 to 350,000 clones, roughly 87% of them singletons. Sequenced: PBMCs or T cells enriched from blood (not recorded which). Source of these receptors: a woman under 30 who had recovered from COVID-19. Each CDR3 is given with its conserved first and last residue. The D gene is left open where the match is weak. Some rows mark clone size as missing; the rest say once, few, many or name a class of expanded clone.

DNA: TGTGCCAGCAGCCGACGGACAGTTAATGAAAAACTGTTTTTT
CDR3: CASSRRTVNEKLFF
size: NA
J: TRBJ1-4
D: NA
V: TRBV7-6

DNA: TGCGCCAGCAGCCCCTCGGGACAGGGCATCGGGGAGCTGTTTTTT
CDR3: CASSPSGQGIGELFF
size: once
J: TRBJ2-2
D: TRBD1
V: TRBV4-1

DNA: TGTGCCAGCAGCTCCAGCAGACAGGTCCCTGGCTATGGCTACACCTTC
CDR3: CASSSSRQVPGYGYTF
size: NA
J: TRBJ1-2
D: NA
V: TRBV7-2

DNA: TGTGCCAGCTCACCATTAGCGGGGGGCTACGAGCAGTACTTC
CDR3: CASSPLAGGYEQYF
size: NA
J: TRBJ2-7
D: TRBD2
V: TRBV18

DNA: TGTGCCAGCAGCTCAAGCCAGGGGAAAAGCGGCTACACCTTC
CDR3: CASSSSQGKSGYTF
size: NA
J: TRBJ1-2
D: NA
V: TRBV7-2

DNA: TGTGCCAGCAGCGTCGCTGGGACAGCCAATCTTTACGAGCAGTACTTC
CDR3: CASSVAGTANLYEQYF
size: NA
J: TRBJ2-7
D: TRBD1
V: TRBV9

DNA: TGCGCCAGCAGAACCCAGGGGGAGGTGCGCACTGAAGCTTTCTTT
CDR3: CASRTQGEVRTEAFF
size: once
J: TRBJ1-1
D: TRBD1
V: TRBV5-1

DNA: TGTGCCAGTGACCATTGGGAGGGGGTAAGCCTAACAGGGCAGCCCCAGCATTTT
CDR3: CASDHWEGVSLTGQPQHF
size: NA
J: TRBJ1-5
D: NA
V: TRBV28

DNA: TGTGCCAGCAGCCCAAGGCGGGGGGCCTTTTACAATGAGCAGTTCTTC
CDR3: CASSPRRGAFYNEQFF
size: NA
J: TRBJ2-1
D: TRBD2
V: TRBV13

DNA: TGTGCCAGCAGCCCGCCTGATTGGAAGACAGGGGACACTGAAGCTTTCTTT
CDR3: CASSPPDWKTGDTEAFF
size: few
J: TRBJ1-1
D: TRBD1
V: TRBV7-9

DNA: TGCGCCAGCAGCCAACTCCTATCCGGGATCACGCCGACCAGTGAGCAGTTCTTC
CDR3: CASSQLLSGITPTSEQFF
size: NA
J: TRBJ2-1
D: NA
V: TRBV4-1

DNA: TGTGCCTGGAAAGCCCCAGGGGGCCTGCATCAGCCCCAGCATTTT
CDR3: CAWKAPGGLHQPQHF
size: NA
J: TRBJ1-5
D: TRBD1
V: TRBV30

DNA: TGTGCCAGCAACCCCATTGGCGGGAGGAGTGGCTACACCTTC
CDR3: CASNPIGGRSGYTF
size: NA
J: TRBJ1-2
D: NA
V: TRBV7-8

DNA: TGCGCCAGCAGCCAGGGACAGGGGGCGGGCGAGACCCAGTACTTC
CDR3: CASSQGQGAGETQYF
size: NA
J: TRBJ2-5
D: TRBD1
V: TRBV4-3

DNA: TGTGCCAGCAGTCACAGACTAGCGTGGTACGAGCAGTACTTC
CDR3: CASSHRLAWYEQYF
size: NA
J: TRBJ2-7
D: TRBD2
V: TRBV6-5

DNA: TGTGCCACCAGTGATGCCCAATGGACAGGGGCGACAGTCATTTCAGGAGATACGCAGTATTTT
CDR3: CATSDAQWTGATVISGDTQYF
size: NA
J: TRBJ2-3
D: TRBD1
V: TRBV24-1

DNA: TGTGCCAGCAGCGCTAGACAGGGAGCGGGGACCCAGTACTTC
CDR3: CASSARQGAGTQYF
size: NA
J: TRBJ2-5
D: NA
V: TRBV13

DNA: TGCAGTGCTAGTAGGACAGGGGATCAGCCCCAGCATTTT
CDR3: CSASRTGDQPQHF
size: NA
J: TRBJ1-5
D: TRBD1
V: TRBV20-1

DNA: TGTGCCAGCATCACCCAACCGGGACTAGCCGCAGATACGCAGTATTTT
CDR3: CASITQPGLAADTQYF
size: NA
J: TRBJ2-3
D: TRBD2
V: TRBV2

DNA: TGTGCCTCGCTCTCCGGGACAGGGTCGACAGATACGCAGTATTTT
CDR3: CASLSGTGSTDTQYF
size: NA
J: TRBJ2-3
D: TRBD1
V: TRBV18

DNA: TGTGCCAGCAGCGTATGGGCCGCTGGAATTGGAGGTGAGCAGTTCTTC
CDR3: CASSVWAAGIGGEQFF
size: once
J: TRBJ2-1
D: NA
V: TRBV13

DNA: TGTGCCAGCAGCTGGGAAACAGGGGGGAACGAGCAGTACTTC
CDR3: CASSWETGGNEQYF
size: NA
J: TRBJ2-7
D: TRBD1
V: TRBV5-6

DNA: TGTGCCACCAGCAAGACAGCAGGGGCCAACGTCCTGACTTTC
CDR3: CATSKTAGANVLTF
size: NA
J: TRBJ2-6
D: NA
V: TRBV15

DNA: TGTGCCAGCAGCTCGGGAGGGCTCGCAGTTAATGAAAAACTGTTTTTT
CDR3: CASSSGGLAVNEKLFF
size: NA
J: TRBJ1-4
D: NA
V: TRBV7-2

DNA: TGTGCCAGCAGTGAATTCGATAGCGGGAGGTCCACAGATACGCAGTATTTT
CDR3: CASSEFDSGRSTDTQYF
size: NA
J: TRBJ2-3
D: TRBD2
V: TRBV25-1

DNA: TGTGCCAGTAATCCGGAAGGGGGCATCTATTTTGAGCAGTTCTTC
CDR3: CASNPEGGIYFEQFF
size: NA
J: TRBJ2-1
D: TRBD1
V: TRBV19

DNA: TGTGCCAGCAGCTTTGACAGCCATACTAACTATGGCTACACCTTC
CDR3: CASSFDSHTNYGYTF
size: NA
J: TRBJ1-2
D: NA
V: TRBV7-9

DNA: TGCGCCAGCAGCCAAGATTTGGGGCCGGGCGCTGAAGCTTTCTTT
CDR3: CASSQDLGPGAEAFF
size: NA
J: TRBJ1-1
D: NA
V: TRBV4-1

DNA: TGTGCCAGCAGCCCCTACGATACGCAGTATTTT
CDR3: CASSPYDTQYF
size: NA
J: TRBJ2-3
D: NA
V: TRBV6-2/TRBV6-3

DNA: TGTGCCACCGCTGCGAAAAACACTGAAGCTTTCTTT
CDR3: CATAAKNTEAFF
size: NA
J: TRBJ1-1
D: NA
V: TRBV7-2

DNA: TGTGCCATCAGTGAGCAGATTAATCAGCCCCAGCATTTT
CDR3: CAISEQINQPQHF
size: NA
J: TRBJ1-5
D: NA
V: TRBV10-3

DNA: TGTGCCAGCAGTTACTCCACGGGCAATCAGCCCCAGCATTTT
CDR3: CASSYSTGNQPQHF
size: NA
J: TRBJ1-5
D: NA
V: TRBV6-5

DNA: TGTGCCAGCAGGGGGGGACAGCCTAATTCACCCCTCCACTTT
CDR3: CASRGGQPNSPLHF
size: once
J: TRBJ1-6
D: TRBD1
V: TRBV28

DNA: TGTGCCTGGAGTGTACACAGGGCGACTGAAGCTTTCTTT
CDR3: CAWSVHRATEAFF
size: few
J: TRBJ1-1
D: NA
V: TRBV30

DNA: TGTGCCAGCAGCGTAGACAGGGGGCAAGAGACCCAGTACTTC
CDR3: CASSVDRGQETQYF
size: NA
J: TRBJ2-5
D: TRBD1
V: TRBV9